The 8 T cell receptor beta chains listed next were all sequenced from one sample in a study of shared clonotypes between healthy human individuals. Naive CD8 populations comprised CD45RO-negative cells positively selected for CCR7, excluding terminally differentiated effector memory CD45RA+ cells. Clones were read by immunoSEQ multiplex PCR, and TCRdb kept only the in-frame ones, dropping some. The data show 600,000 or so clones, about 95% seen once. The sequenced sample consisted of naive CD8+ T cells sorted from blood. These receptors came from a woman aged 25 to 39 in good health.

The CDR3 DNA follows: TGTGCCAGCAGCCCCGGCAGGGGTACCTACGAGCAGTACTTC. It encodes CASSPGRGTYEQYF. V gene TRBV13 combines with J gene TRBJ2-7, with D possibly TRBD1 on 6 matching bases. The CDR3 loop spans 14 amino acids. Per the germline V gene, CDR1 is PRHDT and CDR2 is FYEKMQ (reference sequence). V was clipped by 5 bases and J by 2 bases, with 13 bases between them.

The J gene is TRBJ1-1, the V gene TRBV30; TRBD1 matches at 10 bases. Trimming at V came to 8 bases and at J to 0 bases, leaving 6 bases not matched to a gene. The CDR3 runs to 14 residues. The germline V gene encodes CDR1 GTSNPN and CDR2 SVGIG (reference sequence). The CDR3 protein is CALDRGEMNTEAFF. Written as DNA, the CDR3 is TGTGCCCTGGACAGGGGGGAGATGAACACTGAAGCTTTCTTT.

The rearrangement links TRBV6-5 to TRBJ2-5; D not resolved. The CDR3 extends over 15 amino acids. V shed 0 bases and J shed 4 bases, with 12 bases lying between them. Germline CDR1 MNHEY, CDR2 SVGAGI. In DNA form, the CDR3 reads TGTGCCAGCAGTTACTCGAGAATGACCGGAGAGACCCAGTACTTC. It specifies CASSYSRMTGETQYF.

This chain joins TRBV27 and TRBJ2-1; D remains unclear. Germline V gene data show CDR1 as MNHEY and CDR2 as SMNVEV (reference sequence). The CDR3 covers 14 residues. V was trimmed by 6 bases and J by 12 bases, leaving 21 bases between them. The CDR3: CASSHNPPETLQFF. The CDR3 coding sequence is TGTGCCAGCAGCCATAATCCCCCCGAGACGTTGCAGTTCTTC.

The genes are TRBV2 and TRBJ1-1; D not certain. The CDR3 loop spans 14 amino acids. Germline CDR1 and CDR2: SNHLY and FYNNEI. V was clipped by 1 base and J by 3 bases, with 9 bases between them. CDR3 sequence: CASSEVQDHTEAFF. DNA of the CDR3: TGTGCCAGCAGTGAAGTCCAGGACCACACTGAAGCTTTCTTT.

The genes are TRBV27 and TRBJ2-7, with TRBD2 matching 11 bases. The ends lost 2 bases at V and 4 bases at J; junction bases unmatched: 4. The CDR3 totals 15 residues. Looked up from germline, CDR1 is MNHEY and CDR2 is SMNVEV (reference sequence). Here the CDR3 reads CASSLGTSGAYEQYF. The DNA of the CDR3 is TGTGCCAGCAGTTTAGGGACTAGCGGAGCGTACGAGCAGTACTTC.

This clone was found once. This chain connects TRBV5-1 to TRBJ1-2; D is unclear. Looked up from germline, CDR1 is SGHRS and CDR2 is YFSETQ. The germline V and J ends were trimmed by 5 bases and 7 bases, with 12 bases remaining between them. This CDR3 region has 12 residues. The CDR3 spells CASSMEGSGYTF. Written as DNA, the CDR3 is TGCGCCAGCAGTATGGAGGGAAGTGGCTACACCTTC. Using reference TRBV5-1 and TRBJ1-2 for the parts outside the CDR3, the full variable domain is KAGVTQTPRYLIKTRGQQVTLSCSPISGHRSVSWYQQTPGQGLQFLFEYFSETQRNKGNFPGRFSGRQFSNSRSEMNVSTLELGDSALYLCASSMEGSGYTFGSGTRLTVV.

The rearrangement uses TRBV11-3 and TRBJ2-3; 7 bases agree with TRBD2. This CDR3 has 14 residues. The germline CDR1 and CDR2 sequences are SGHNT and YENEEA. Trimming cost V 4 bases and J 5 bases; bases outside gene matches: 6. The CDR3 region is CASSWGGEGDTQYF. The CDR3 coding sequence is TGTGCCAGCAGCTGGGGAGGGGAAGGAGATACGCAGTATTTT.